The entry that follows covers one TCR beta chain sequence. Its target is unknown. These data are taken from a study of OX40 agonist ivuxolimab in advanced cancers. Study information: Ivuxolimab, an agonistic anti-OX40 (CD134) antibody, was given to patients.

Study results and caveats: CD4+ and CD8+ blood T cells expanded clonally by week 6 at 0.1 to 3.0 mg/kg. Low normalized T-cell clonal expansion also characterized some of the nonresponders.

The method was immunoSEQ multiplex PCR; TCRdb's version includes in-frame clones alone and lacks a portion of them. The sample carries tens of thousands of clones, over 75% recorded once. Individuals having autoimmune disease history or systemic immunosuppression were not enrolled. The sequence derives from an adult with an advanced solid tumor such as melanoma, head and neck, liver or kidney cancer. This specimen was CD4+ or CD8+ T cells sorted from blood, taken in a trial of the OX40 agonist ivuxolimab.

Here the CDR3 DNA reads TGTGCCAGCAGCGGGGGACTAGCGGGAGTTGAGACCCAGTACTTC. Residues: CASSGGLAGVETQYF. The chain is built from TRBV5-8 and TRBJ2-5; 14 bases fit TRBD2. Unmatched junction bases numbered 4, after V lost 4 bases and J lost 5 bases. Germline CDR1 is SGHTS and CDR2 is YDEGEE. This CDR3 has 15 residues.